These 10 T cell receptor beta chains share one sample of origin, sequenced in a study of shared clonotypes between healthy human individuals. Here immunoSEQ multiplex PCR was the method, and the copy in TCRdb shows in-frame clones only, minus some. This table has roughly 2.2 million clones, 93% appearing once. The sequenced sample consisted of naive CD4+ T cells from PBMCs. Specified subset: CD45RA+ positively selected. The receptors originated from a man aged 18-30 years in good health. Some clones in this sample may be carry-over from other donors' samples.

This rearrangement joins TRBV28 to TRBJ2-7; D assignment may be TRBD1 or TRBD2 (5 bases each). V lost 11 bases and J 3 bases, leaving 20 bases between the germline ends. CDR1 MDHEN and CDR2 SYDVKM come from the germline V gene. The CDR3 has 14 residues. The CDR3 loop reads CASRFGLRGYEQYF. The CDR3 coding sequence is TGTGCCTCCCGGTTTGGGTTGAGGGGCTACGAGCAGTACTTC.

The rearrangement links TRBV29-1 to TRBJ1-2; 12 bases fit TRBD1. Trimming took 4 bases from V and 8 from J; bases not matched to a gene: 5. The CDR3 is made up of 13 amino acids. The germline V gene encodes CDR1 SQVTM and CDR2 ANQGSEA. The CDR3 DNA reads TGCAGCGTTGCGCTGGGACAGGGGGCCGGCTACACCTTC. Residues: CSVALGQGAGYTF.

V usage is TRBV5-4 and J usage is TRBJ1-1; a possible D gene is TRBD1 (6 bases). CDR3 length equals 13 residues. The germline gives CDR1 SGHNT, CDR2 YYREEE (reference sequence). V was pared by 1 base and J by 7 bases, with 11 bases between. DNA for the CDR3: TGTGCCAGCAGCTTGATACCAGGGGATGAAGCTTTCTTT. The encoded protein is CASSLIPGDEAFF.

This chain links TRBV6-5 with TRBJ1-3; D is ambiguous. This CDR3 has 13 amino acids. V lost 5 bases and J lost 1, with 6 bases in between. CDR1 is MNHEY and CDR2 is SVGAGI in the germline V gene. The CDR3 sequence: CASSQRSGNTIYF. In nucleotides, the CDR3 is TGTGCCAGCAGTCAACGATCTGGAAACACCATATATTTT.

This clone showed up just once. Written as DNA, the CDR3 is TGTGCCACCAGTAGGGGGAGTACAGATACGCAGTATTTT. Its protein product is CATSRGSTDTQYF. The genes are TRBV9 and TRBJ2-3, with D possibly TRBD1 on 6 matching bases. Trimming cost V 9 bases and J 3 bases, with 14 bases left between them. This CDR3 is 13 amino acids long. The V gene's germline CDR1 is SGDLS and CDR2 YYNGEE.

Turning to this clone: Other DNA variants within this sample encode the same CDR3. This chain connects TRBV28 to TRBJ1-1; D unresolved. The CDR3 length is 11 residues. V lost 4 bases, J lost 5 bases, and 5 bases lay in between. CDR1 and CDR2 (germline): MDHEN, SYDVKM. Here the CDR3 reads CASSSPTEAFF. CDR3 nucleotide sequence: TGTGCCAGCAGTTCCCCTACTGAAGCTTTCTTT.

This clone was counted once. The V gene is TRBV2, the J gene TRBJ1-2; 11 bases are a match to TRBD1. CDR1 is SNHLY, CDR2 FYNNEI, per germline. This CDR3 is 15 amino acids long. The V and J ends lost 6 bases and 8 bases, in that order; junction bases with no gene match: 11. The CDR3 bases are TGTGCCAGCAGCGCCCCGGACAGGGGGCCGGGGGGCTACACCTTC. This encodes CASSAPDRGPGGYTF.

This rearrangement joins TRBV5-6 to TRBJ1-2, with TRBD1 identical over 8 bases. CDR1 and CDR2 (germline): SGHDT, YYEEEE. V lost 2 bases and J lost 8; bases outside the gene matches: 11. This CDR3 contains 15 residues. Here the CDR3 reads CASSLRETGARGYTF. The CDR3 DNA reads as TGTGCCAGCAGCTTACGTGAGACAGGGGCCAGGGGCTACACCTTC.

The chain has TRBV4-2 and TRBJ2-1; TRBD2 is a possible D gene (6 bases). This CDR3 region has 15 residues. V was trimmed by 0 bases and J by 10 bases, leaving 16 bases between them. Germline V CDR1 and CDR2: LGHNA, YNFKEQ. In DNA, the CDR3 is TGTGCCAGCAGCCAAGAAACCCGGAGGGGAAGGGAGCAGTTCTTC. It yields the protein CASSQETRRGREQFF.

V gene TRBV7-9 combines with J gene TRBJ2-1, with 8 positions matching TRBD2. The junction had 5 bases not matched to a gene; V was cut back by 4 bases and J by 0 bases. CDR1 and CDR2 from the germline V gene are SEHNR and FQNEAQ (reference sequence). This CDR3 region has 16 residues. The CDR3 loop is CASSSSGWGSYNEQFF. Here the CDR3 DNA reads TGTGCCAGCAGCTCTAGCGGGTGGGGCTCCTACAATGAGCAGTTCTTC.